One sample yielded the 14 T cell receptor beta chains listed below, sequenced in a study of T cells in Graves' hyperthyroidism and ophthalmopathy. There were TCR beta CDR3 regions amplified from RNA transcripts. Using the HTBI primer set, a first-round RT-PCR was run on the TCR CDR3. TCRdb passed the multiplex PCR reads through MiXCR, listing each CDR3 protein once. The sample carries 95,000 to 100,000 distinct CDR3 sequences, just over 50% recorded once. The sequencing sample was made of blood. These receptors came from a middle-aged woman with Graves' hyperthyroidism.

A remark on this clonotype: The DNA is omitted, as the CDR3 cannot be located on it reliably, and the CDR3 follows TCRdb's listing. The V gene is TRBV5-1, the J gene TRBJ1-5; the table assigns TRBD1, which was not confirmed against the DNA. The CDR3 sequence runs 24 residues, both termini included. Germline lookup yields CDR1 SGHRS and CDR2 YFSETQ. The CDR3 here is CASTGNARSTDTQYFGPGNQPQHF.

The count of this clonotype is one. The rearrangement uses TRBV7-9 and TRBJ2-3; no definite D call. This CDR3 has 14 amino acids. Germline V gene data show CDR1 as SEHNR and CDR2 as FQNEAQ (reference sequence). V gave up 0 bases and J gave up 10 bases, with 14 bases separating them. This CDR3 reads CASSLAEATDAQYF. In DNA, the CDR3 is TGTGCCAGCAGCTTAGCTGAGGCGACTGATGCGCAGTATTTT.

The table lists this clonotype with many counts. The V gene is TRBV2, the J gene TRBJ2-7; 8 bases line up with TRBD2. There are 15 residues in the CDR3. Germline assignment: CDR1 SNHLY and CDR2 FYNNEI. V lost 5 bases to trimming and J lost 0 bases; unmatched junction nucleotides: 6. DNA of the CDR3: TGTGCCAGCAGTCGACTAGCGTGGAGCTCCTACGAGCAGTACTTC. Residues: CASSRLAWSSYEQYF.

This clonotype has ten or more counts. The chain links TRBV9 to TRBJ1-3; 7 nucleotides align to TRBD1. CDR1 and CDR2 (germline): SGDLS, YYNGEE. There are 16 residues in the CDR3. V gave up 4 bases and J gave up 0 bases; unmatched junction bases: 7. CDR3 residues: CASSMAGTDSGNTIYF. The CDR3 region has the DNA TGTGCCAGCAGCATGGCCGGGACAGACTCTGGAAACACCATATATTTT.

This clonotype was detected a few times. The chain is built from TRBV5-1 and TRBJ2-7, with TRBD1 matching over 12 bases. The CDR3 totals 18 residues. With 0 bases clipped from V and 4 bases from J, the junction kept 11 bases outside the gene matches. The V gene's germline CDR1 is SGHRS and CDR2 YFSETQ. This chain's CDR3 is CASSLVPTGTGGVYEQYF. The CDR3 DNA follows: TGCGCCAGCAGCTTGGTTCCAACCGGGACAGGGGGCGTTTACGAGCAGTACTTC.

The genes are TRBV10-3 and TRBJ1-2, with D perhaps matching TRBD1 (6 bases). Trimming left V 3 bases short and J 4 bases short, with 15 bases between. The germline V gene encodes CDR1 ENHRY and CDR2 SYGVKD. The CDR3 is made up of 15 amino acids. The CDR3 DNA sequence: TGTGCCATCAGTGACGTGGGACAAGGAGCCTATGGCTACACCTTC. This gives the protein CAISDVGQGAYGYTF.

The sample holds many counts of this clonotype. The chain recombines TRBV5-6 with TRBJ1-1; no reliable D call. Trimming stripped 4 bases from V and 6 bases from J, with 13 bases between. CDR3 length: 13 amino acids. Germline V gene lookup returns CDR1 SGHDT and CDR2 YYEEEE. The CDR3 reads CASSPTAVPEAFF. The CDR3 coding sequence is TGTGCCAGCAGCCCTACGGCGGTCCCTGAAGCTTTCTTT. Together with reference TRBV5-6 and TRBJ1-1, the CDR3 gives the full variable domain: DAGVTQSPTHLIKTRGQQVTLRCSPKSGHDTVSWYQQALGQGPQFIFQYYEEEERQRGNFPDRFSGHQFPNYSSELNVNALLLGDSALYLCASSPTAVPEAFFGQGTRLTVV.

This clonotype showed up many times. The CDR3 loop is CASSFGTENYEQYF. The CDR3 bases are TGTGCCAGCAGTTTTGGGACGGAAAACTACGAGCAGTACTTC. The V call is TRBV27, the J call TRBJ2-7; possibly TRBD1 or TRBD2 for D (5 bases each). Deletions cut 3 bases from V and 3 bases from J, with 12 bases between. Germline V lookup: CDR1 MNHEY, CDR2 SMNVEV (reference sequence). The CDR3 is 14 amino acids.

Ten or more counts support this clonotype. This chain uses TRBV29-1 with TRBJ2-2; D ambiguous. This CDR3 comprises 13 residues. The ends were cut back, 5 bases at V and 1 base at J, with 8 bases in the middle. Germline CDR1 and CDR2: SQVTM and ANQGSEA. CDR3 loop: CSVPFGNTGELFF. The DNA for the CDR3 is TGCAGCGTTCCCTTTGGGAACACCGGGGAGCTGTTTTTT.

The V gene is TRBV11-1, the J gene TRBJ2-7; D gene uncertain. The CDR3 totals 13 residues. V shed 3 bases and J shed 3 bases, with 9 bases lying between them. The V gene's germline CDR1 is SGHAT and CDR2 FQDESV (reference sequence). This CDR3 is CASSFARGYEQYF. Here the CDR3 DNA reads TGTGCCAGCAGCTTTGCGAGAGGCTACGAGCAGTACTTC.

This clonotype has ten or more counts. The chain recombines TRBV25-1 with TRBJ1-1; no definite D call. Looked up from germline, CDR1 is MGHDK and CDR2 is SYGVNS. V gave up 3 bases and J gave up 4 bases, with 3 bases separating them. CDR3 size: 11 residues. The CDR3 protein is CASSDITEAFF. The CDR3 nucleotides are TGTGCCAGCAGTGATATCACTGAAGCTTTCTTT.

This clonotype was seen ten or more times. DNA for the CDR3: TGTGCCAGCAGCTTATATGGGACTAGCGGGTATTCAGATACGCAGTATTTT. Translation gives CASSLYGTSGYSDTQYF. The gene calls are TRBV7-9 and TRBJ2-3, with 12 bases lining up with TRBD2. The CDR3 spans 17 residues. V shed 2 bases, J shed 4 bases, and the junction held 7 bases outside the gene matches. Germline V gene lookup returns CDR1 SEHNR and CDR2 FQNEAQ (reference sequence).

The chain has TRBV7-6 and TRBJ2-5; unclear D gene. This CDR3 is built from 13 residues. From germline, CDR1 is SGHVS and CDR2 FNYEAQ. Trimming removed 8 bases at V and 1 base at J, with 11 bases between. The CDR3 here is CASGSTGQETQYF. The CDR3 bases are TGTGCCAGCGGCTCTACGGGCCAAGAGACCCAGTACTTC. The complete variable domain, with remaining parts taken from reference TRBV7-6 and TRBJ2-5, reads GAGVSQSPRYKVTKRGQDVALRCDPISGHVSLYWYRQALGQGPEFLTYFNYEAQQDKSGLPNDRFSAERPEGSISTLTIQRTEQRDSAMYRCASGSTGQETQYFGPGTRLLVL.

A single count supports this clonotype. The chain links TRBV11-2 to TRBJ2-5; D possibly matches TRBD1 or TRBD2 (6 bases each). CDR1 is SGHAT and CDR2 is FQNNGV in the germline V gene. V was trimmed by 3 bases and J by 5 bases, leaving 16 bases between them. The CDR3 spans 15 residues. The DNA of the CDR3 is TGTGCCAGCAGCTTCGGGTCCGGGGGCGGGGAGACCCAGTACTTC. As protein: CASSFGSGGGETQYF.